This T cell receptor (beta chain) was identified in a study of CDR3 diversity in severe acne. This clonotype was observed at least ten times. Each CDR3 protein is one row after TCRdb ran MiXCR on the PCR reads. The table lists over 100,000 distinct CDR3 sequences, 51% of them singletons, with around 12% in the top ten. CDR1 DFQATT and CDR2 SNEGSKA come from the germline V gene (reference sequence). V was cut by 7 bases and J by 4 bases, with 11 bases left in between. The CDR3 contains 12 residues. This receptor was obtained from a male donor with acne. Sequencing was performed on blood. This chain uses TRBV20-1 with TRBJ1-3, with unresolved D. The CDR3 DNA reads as TGCAGTGTTATCACAGCCGGAAACACCATATATTTT. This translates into CSVITAGNTIYF.